This record covers a single T cell receptor (beta chain). Only in-frame clones appear in the TCRdb table, and some are missing; sequencing was by immunoSEQ multiplex PCR. The sample includes around 170,000 clones, roughly 88% of them seen just once. These data originate in a study of T cell responses to AZD1222 COVID-19 vaccine. Trimming pared 2 bases from V and 6 bases from J, leaving 11 bases between. The germline gives CDR1 MDHEN, CDR2 SYDVKM. This CDR3 contains 14 residues. The receptor was isolated from an adult in good health. This chain uses TRBV28 with TRBJ2-1; D possibly corresponds to TRBD2 (6 bases). The source was peripheral blood, collected on day 0 of AZD1222 vaccination. The CDR3 protein is CASSLTGVGNEQFF. For the CDR3, the DNA is TGTGCCAGCAGTTTAACGGGAGTCGGCAATGAGCAGTTCTTC. Complete variable domain (other parts from reference TRBV28 and TRBJ2-1): DVKVTQSSRYLVKRTGEKVFLECVQDMDHENMFWYRQDPGLGLRLIYFSYDVKMKEKGDIPEGYSVSREKKERFSLILESASTNQTSMYLCASSLTGVGNEQFFGPGTRLTVL.